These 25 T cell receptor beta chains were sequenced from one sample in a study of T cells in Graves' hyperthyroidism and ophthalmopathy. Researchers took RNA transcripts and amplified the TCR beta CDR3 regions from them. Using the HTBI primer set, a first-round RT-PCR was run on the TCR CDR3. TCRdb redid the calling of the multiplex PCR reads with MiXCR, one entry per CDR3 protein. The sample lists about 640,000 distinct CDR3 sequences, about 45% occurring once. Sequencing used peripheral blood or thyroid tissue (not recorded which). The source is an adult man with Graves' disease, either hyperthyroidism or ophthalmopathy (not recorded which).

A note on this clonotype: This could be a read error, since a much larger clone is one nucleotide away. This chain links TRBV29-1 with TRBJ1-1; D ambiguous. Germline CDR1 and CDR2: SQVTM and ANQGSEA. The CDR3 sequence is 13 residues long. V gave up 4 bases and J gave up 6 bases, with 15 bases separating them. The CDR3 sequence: CSVAPKEIPEAFF. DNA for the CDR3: TGCAGCGTTGCTCCAAAGGAAATCCCTGAAGCTTTCTTT.

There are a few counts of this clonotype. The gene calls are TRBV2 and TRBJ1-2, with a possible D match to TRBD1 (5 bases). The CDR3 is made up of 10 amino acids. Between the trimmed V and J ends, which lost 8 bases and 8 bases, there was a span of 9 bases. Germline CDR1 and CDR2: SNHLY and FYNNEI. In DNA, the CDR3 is TGTGCCAGCTTGGGGGTCGGCTACACCTTC. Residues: CASLGVGYTF.

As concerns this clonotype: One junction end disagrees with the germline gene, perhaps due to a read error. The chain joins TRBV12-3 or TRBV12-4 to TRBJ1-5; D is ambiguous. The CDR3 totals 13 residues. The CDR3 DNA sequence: TGTGCCATCAGTTTGGGTGTAAATCAGCCCCAGCATTTT. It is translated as CAISLGVNQPQHF.

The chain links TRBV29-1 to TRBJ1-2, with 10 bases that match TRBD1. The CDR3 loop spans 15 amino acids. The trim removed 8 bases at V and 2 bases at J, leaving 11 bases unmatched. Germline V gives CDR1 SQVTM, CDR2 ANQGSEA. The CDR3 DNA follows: TGCAGCTTGGGGGGACAGGGGCTACGAAACTATGGCTACACCTTC. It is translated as CSLGGQGLRNYGYTF.

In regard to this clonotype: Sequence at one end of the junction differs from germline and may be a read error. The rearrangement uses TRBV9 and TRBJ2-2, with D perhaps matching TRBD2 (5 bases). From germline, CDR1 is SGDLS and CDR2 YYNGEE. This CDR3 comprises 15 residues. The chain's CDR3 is CASSVGGTTTGEPFF. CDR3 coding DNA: TGTGCCAGCAGCGTAGGGGGTACGACTACCGGGGAGCCGTTTTTT.

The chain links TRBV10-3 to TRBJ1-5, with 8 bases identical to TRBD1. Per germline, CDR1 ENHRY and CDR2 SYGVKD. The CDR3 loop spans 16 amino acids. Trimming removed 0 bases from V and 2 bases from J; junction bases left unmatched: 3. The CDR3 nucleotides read TGTGCCATCAGTGAGTCGCCGGGACAGGGCAATCAGCCCCAGCATTTT. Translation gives CAISESPGQGNQPQHF.

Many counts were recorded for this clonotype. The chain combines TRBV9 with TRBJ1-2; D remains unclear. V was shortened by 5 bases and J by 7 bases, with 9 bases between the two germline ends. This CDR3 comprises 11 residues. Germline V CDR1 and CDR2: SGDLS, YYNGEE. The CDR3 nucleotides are TGTGCCAGCAGATCGGGAGGTGGCTACACCTTC. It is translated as CASRSGGGYTF.

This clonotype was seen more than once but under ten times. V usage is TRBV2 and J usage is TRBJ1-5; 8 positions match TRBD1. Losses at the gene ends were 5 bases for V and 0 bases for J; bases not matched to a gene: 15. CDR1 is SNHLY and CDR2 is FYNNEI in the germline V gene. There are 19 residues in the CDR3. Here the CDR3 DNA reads TGTGCCAGCAGTTTCAGGACAGGGCGCTACGTAGTTAGCAATCAGCCCCAGCATTTT. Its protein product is CASSFRTGRYVVSNQPQHF.

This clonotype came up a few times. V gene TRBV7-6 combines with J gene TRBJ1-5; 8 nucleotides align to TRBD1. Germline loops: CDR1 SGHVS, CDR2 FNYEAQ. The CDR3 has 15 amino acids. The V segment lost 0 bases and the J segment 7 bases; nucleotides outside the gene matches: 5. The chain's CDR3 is CASSLAQGAGQPQHF. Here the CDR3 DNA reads TGTGCCAGCAGCTTAGCGCAGGGGGCAGGCCAGCCCCAGCATTTT.

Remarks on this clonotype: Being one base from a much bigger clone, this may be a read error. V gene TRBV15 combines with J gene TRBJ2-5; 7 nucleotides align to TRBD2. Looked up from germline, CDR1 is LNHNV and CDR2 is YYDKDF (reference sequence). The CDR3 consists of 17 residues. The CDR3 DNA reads TGTGCCACCAACAGAGACGCGGGAGCCGTGGCCCACGAGACCCAGTACTTC. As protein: CATNRDAGAVAHETQYF.

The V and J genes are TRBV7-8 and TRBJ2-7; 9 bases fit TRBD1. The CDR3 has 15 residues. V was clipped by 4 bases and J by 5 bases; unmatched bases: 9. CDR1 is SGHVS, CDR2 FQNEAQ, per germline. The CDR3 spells CASSSGQGYAHEQYF. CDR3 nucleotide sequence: TGTGCCAGCAGCTCGGGACAGGGATACGCCCACGAGCAGTACTTC.

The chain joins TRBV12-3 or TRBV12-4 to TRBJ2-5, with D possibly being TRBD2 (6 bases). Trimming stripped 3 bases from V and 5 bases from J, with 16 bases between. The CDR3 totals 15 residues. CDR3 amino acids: CASSFRAKSGETQYF. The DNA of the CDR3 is TGTGCCAGCAGTTTCCGGGCCAAAAGCGGGGAGACCCAGTACTTC.

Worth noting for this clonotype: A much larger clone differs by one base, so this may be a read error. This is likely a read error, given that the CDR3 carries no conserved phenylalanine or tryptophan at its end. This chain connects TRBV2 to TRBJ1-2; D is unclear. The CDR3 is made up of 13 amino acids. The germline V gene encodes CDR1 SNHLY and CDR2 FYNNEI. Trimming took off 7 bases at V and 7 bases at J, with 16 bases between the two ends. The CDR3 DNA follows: TGTGCCAGCACGGAGGGTCGGGCTCTTGGCTACACCCTC. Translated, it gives CASTEGRALGYTL.

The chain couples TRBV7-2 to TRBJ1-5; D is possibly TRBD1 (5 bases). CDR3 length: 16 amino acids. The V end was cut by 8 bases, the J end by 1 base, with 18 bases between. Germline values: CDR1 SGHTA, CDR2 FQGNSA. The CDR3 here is CASGGGGGWSNQPQHF. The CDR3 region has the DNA TGTGCCAGCGGGGGTGGGGGGGGGTGGAGCAATCAGCCCCAGCATTTT.

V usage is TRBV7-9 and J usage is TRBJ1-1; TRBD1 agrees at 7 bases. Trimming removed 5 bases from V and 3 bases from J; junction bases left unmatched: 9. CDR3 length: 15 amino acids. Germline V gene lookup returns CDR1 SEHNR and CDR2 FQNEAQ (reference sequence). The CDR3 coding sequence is TGTGCCAGCAGCCCAATGACAGGGCGGGACACTGAAGCTTTCTTT. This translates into CASSPMTGRDTEAFF.

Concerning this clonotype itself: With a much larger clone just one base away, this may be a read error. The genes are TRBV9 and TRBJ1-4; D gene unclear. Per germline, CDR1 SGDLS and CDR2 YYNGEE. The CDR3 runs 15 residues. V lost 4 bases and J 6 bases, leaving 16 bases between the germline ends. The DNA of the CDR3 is TGTGCCAGCAGCACTCCAGAGGGCGCGCATGAAAAACTGTTTTTT. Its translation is CASSTPEGAHEKLFF.

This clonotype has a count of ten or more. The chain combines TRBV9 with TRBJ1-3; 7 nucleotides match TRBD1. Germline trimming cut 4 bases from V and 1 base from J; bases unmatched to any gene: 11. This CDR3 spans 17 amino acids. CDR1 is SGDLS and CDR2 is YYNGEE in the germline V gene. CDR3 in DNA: TGTGCCAGCAGCTCTTCATGGGACAGCTCTTCTGGAAACACCATATATTTT. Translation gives CASSSSWDSSSGNTIYF. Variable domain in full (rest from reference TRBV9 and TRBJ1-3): DSGVTQTPKHLITATGQRVTLRCSPRSGDLSVYWYQQSLDQGLQFLIQYYNGEERAKGNILERFSAQQFPDLHSELNLSSLELGDSALYFCASSSSWDSSSGNTIYFGEGSWLTVV.

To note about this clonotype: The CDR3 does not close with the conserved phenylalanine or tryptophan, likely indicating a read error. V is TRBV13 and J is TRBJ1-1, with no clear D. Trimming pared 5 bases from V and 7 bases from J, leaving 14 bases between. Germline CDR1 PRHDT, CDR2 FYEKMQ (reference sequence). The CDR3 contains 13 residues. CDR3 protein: CASSQDLTSEAFL. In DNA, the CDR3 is TGTGCCAGCAGCCAAGATTTGACAAGTGAAGCTTTCCTT.

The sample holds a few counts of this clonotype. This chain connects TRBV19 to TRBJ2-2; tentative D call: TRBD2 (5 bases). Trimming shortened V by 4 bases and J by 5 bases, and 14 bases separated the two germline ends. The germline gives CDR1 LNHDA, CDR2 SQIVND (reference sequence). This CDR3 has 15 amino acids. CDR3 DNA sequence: TGTGCCAGTAGTACTCAACTAGGTAGTACCGGGGAGCTGTTTTTT. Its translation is CASSTQLGSTGELFF.

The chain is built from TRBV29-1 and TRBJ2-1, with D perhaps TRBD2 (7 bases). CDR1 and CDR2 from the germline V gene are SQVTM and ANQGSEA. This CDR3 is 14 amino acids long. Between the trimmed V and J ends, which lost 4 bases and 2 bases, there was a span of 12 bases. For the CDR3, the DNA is TGCAGCGTTGGGGGCGGGGGCCCCTACAATGAGCAGTTCTTC. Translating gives CSVGGGGPYNEQFF.

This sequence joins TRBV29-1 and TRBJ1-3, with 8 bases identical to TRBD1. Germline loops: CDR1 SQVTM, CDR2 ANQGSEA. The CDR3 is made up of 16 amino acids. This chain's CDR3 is CNAHAATGEAVNTIYF. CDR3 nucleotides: TGCAACGCCCATGCCGCGACAGGGGAGGCTGTGAACACCATATATTTT.

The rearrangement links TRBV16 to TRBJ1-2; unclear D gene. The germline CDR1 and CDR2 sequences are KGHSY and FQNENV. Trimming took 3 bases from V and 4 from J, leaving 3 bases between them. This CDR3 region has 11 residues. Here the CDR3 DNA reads TGTGCCAGCAGCCATTTCTATGGCTACACCTTC. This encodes CASSHFYGYTF.

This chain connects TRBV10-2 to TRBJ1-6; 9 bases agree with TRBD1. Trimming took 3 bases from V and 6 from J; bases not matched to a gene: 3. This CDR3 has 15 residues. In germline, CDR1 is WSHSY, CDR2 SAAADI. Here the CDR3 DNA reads TGCGCCAGCAGTGAACAGGGGGCTCCTAATTCACCCCTCCACTTT. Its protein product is CASSEQGAPNSPLHF.

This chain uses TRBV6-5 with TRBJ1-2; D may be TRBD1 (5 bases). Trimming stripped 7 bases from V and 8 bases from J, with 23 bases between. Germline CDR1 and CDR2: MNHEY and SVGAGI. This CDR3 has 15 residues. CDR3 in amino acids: CASNLLGGDEEGYTF. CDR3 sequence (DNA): TGTGCCAGCAATCTACTGGGGGGGGACGAAGAAGGCTACACCTTC.

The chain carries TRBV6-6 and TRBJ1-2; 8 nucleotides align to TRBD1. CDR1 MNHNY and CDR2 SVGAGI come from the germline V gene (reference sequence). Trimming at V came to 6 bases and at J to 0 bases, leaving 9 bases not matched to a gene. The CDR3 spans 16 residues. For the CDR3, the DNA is TGTGCCAGCAGCAGGACAGGGCGACGGGCTAACTATGGCTACACCTTC. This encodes CASSRTGRRANYGYTF.